The clone carrying this TCR beta chain appeared a single time. The sample originates from a study of shared clonotypes between healthy human individuals. The CDR3 covers 17 residues. Trimming took 3 bases from V and 4 from J, leaving 18 bases between them. Looked up from germline, CDR1 is MGHRA and CDR2 is YSYEKL. TCRdb's table, derived via immunoSEQ multiplex PCR, lists solely in-frame clones and lacks some. The top ten clones hold around 0.47% of a sample with approximately 1.1 million clones, about four fifths of them seen once. This sequence was found in a young man in good health. Some clones in this sample may be carry-over from other donors' samples. Sequencing used memory CD4+ T cells from PBMCs. This sample's subset: CD45RA-negative fraction. V gene TRBV4-1 combines with J gene TRBJ2-2; D may be TRBD2 (6 bases). The CDR3: CASSHRREAPRTGELFF. Here the CDR3 DNA reads TGCGCCAGCAGCCACAGGAGGGAGGCCCCCCGCACCGGGGAGCTGTTTTTT.